Following are 29 T cell receptor beta chains from one sample sequenced in a study of control samples from healthy donors and cancer patients. Repertoires were generated with immunoSEQ multiplex PCR, while TCRdb's copy carries only in-frame clones and drops some. The data contain about 200,000 clones, roughly nine tenths of them singletons. The specimen sequenced was blood. The receptors were gathered from a man aged 25-45 years in good health.

V usage is TRBV7-9 and J usage is TRBJ1-2; no reliable D call. This CDR3 contains 13 residues. From germline, CDR1 is SEHNR and CDR2 FQNEAQ (reference sequence). The V end lost 1 base, the J end lost 6 bases, and 9 bases lay between the germline ends. CDR3 in amino acids: CASSLVSGDGYTF. For the CDR3, the DNA is TGTGCCAGCAGCTTAGTTTCTGGGGATGGCTACACCTTC.

This clone came up once. Here the CDR3 reads CATSRDPGHPKEKLFF. The DNA for the CDR3 is TGTGCCACCAGCAGAGATCCTGGACACCCCAAGGAAAAACTGTTTTTT. The chain has TRBV15 and TRBJ1-4; a possible D gene is TRBD1 (5 bases). V lost 0 bases, J lost 8 bases, and 16 bases lay in between. This CDR3 spans 16 amino acids. The germline V gene encodes CDR1 LNHNV and CDR2 YYDKDF (reference sequence).

The chain uses TRBV15 and TRBJ1-5; D call uncertain. Germline V CDR1 and CDR2: LNHNV, YYDKDF (reference sequence). This CDR3 contains 18 residues. Trimming left V 1 base short and J 2 bases short, with 18 bases between. CDR3 residues: CATSRGSRGGEGNQPQHF. The DNA for the CDR3 is TGTGCCACCAGCAGAGGATCCCGCGGCGGCGAAGGCAATCAGCCCCAGCATTTT.

This chain links TRBV3-1 (or the pseudogene TRBV3-2) with TRBJ2-7; D call uncertain. Looked up from germline, CDR1 is LGHDT and CDR2 is YNNKEL (reference sequence). This CDR3 has 13 amino acids. The V and J ends lost 2 bases and 0 bases respectively, with 5 bases between them. CDR3 sequence (DNA): TGTGCCAGCAGCCAATACATCTCCTACGAGCAGTACTTC. This encodes CASSQYISYEQYF.

The chain carries TRBV2 and TRBJ1-2; the match to TRBD1 covers 9 bases. CDR3 length: 14 residues. V gave up 6 bases and J gave up 4 bases; unmatched junction bases: 6. In germline, CDR1 is SNHLY, CDR2 FYNNEI. The CDR3 here is CASSTTGGGYGYTF. The CDR3 DNA is TGTGCCAGCAGCACAACAGGGGGCGGCTATGGCTACACCTTC.

This clone was found once. The J gene is TRBJ1-2, the V gene TRBV24-1, with a possible D match to TRBD1 (5 bases). V lost 7 bases to trimming and J lost 0 bases, with 11 bases between them. This CDR3 spans 14 amino acids. Germline loops: CDR1 KGHDR, CDR2 SFDVKD. In nucleotides, the CDR3 is TGTGCCACCAGCGACAGAGGGTCTAACTATGGCTACACCTTC. Translating gives CATSDRGSNYGYTF.

This chain joins TRBV18 and TRBJ2-1; tentatively, D is TRBD1 (5 bases). Germline CDR1 KGHSH, CDR2 LQKENI. Trimming took 2 bases from V and 5 from J, leaving 16 bases between them. This CDR3 is built from 16 residues. The chain's CDR3 is CASSPGHATGNNEQFF. CDR3 nucleotides: TGTGCCAGCTCACCAGGGCACGCAACAGGAAACAATGAGCAGTTCTTC.

In this sample, this clone turned up a few times. CDR3 residues: CARSSSPGTGKGGELFF. Here the CDR3 DNA reads TGTGCCAGAAGCTCTTCACCAGGGACAGGGAAGGGCGGGGAGCTGTTTTTT. This chain joins TRBV7-5 and TRBJ2-2; the D call in the table, TRBD1, was not verified against the DNA. TRBV7-5 is given as a pseudogene. The CDR3 runs 17 residues.

J is TRBJ1-1 and V is TRBV4-2, with TRBD1 matching 8 bases. Germline loops: CDR1 LGHNA, CDR2 YNFKEQ. V dropped 2 bases and J dropped 5; count of bases not matched to a gene: 4. This CDR3 contains 14 residues. The CDR3 DNA follows: TGTGCCAGCAGCCAACAGGGGGCGCGAACTGAAGCTTTCTTT. It codes for CASSQQGARTEAFF.

This chain uses TRBV2 with TRBJ2-2; perhaps TRBD1 as D (6 bases). Germline CDR1 SNHLY, CDR2 FYNNEI. This CDR3 region has 14 residues. Trimming removed 4 bases from V and 2 bases from J, with 8 bases in between. For the CDR3, the DNA is TGTGCCAGCAGTGGACAGGCAAACACCGGGGAGCTGTTTTTT. Translating gives CASSGQANTGELFF.

This clone was seen a handful of times. V and J are TRBV5-1 and TRBJ1-1; no firm D call. The length of the CDR3 is 15 residues. Germline V gene data show CDR1 as SGHRS and CDR2 as YFSETQ. V was shortened by 3 bases and J by 1 base, with 13 bases between the two germline ends. In DNA, the CDR3 is TGCGCCAGCAGCTGGTCGTGGGAACCGAACACTGAAGCTTTCTTT. This translates into CASSWSWEPNTEAFF.

The chain combines TRBV2 with TRBJ1-5; weak D call: TRBD1 (6 bases). The germline gives CDR1 SNHLY, CDR2 FYNNEI. CDR3 length: 18 amino acids. Trimming shortened V by 2 bases and J by 2 bases, and 19 bases separated the two germline ends. The CDR3 DNA sequence: TGTGCCAGCAGTGAATTAAGGACAGCCTCCGAGGGCAATCAGCCCCAGCATTTT. Translation gives CASSELRTASEGNQPQHF.

This rearrangement joins TRBV12-3 or TRBV12-4 to TRBJ2-3; D ambiguous. CDR3 length: 13 residues. Trimming shortened V by 4 bases and J by 0 bases, and 5 bases separated the two germline ends. In DNA form, the CDR3 reads TGTGCCAGCAGTTCGACTAGCACAGATACGCAGTATTTT. The encoded protein is CASSSTSTDTQYF.

The J gene is TRBJ2-1, the V gene TRBV3-1 (or the pseudogene TRBV3-2); 11 positions agree with TRBD2. Germline V gene sequence: CDR1 LGHDT, CDR2 YNNKEL (reference sequence). With V trimmed by 4 bases and J by 0 bases, 8 bases remained unmatched. The CDR3 has 18 amino acids. CDR3 bases: TGTGCCAGCAGCCGGCTAGCGGGGGGCCAGAGCTCCTACAATGAGCAGTTCTTC. Its protein product is CASSRLAGGQSSYNEQFF.

The gene calls are TRBV5-1 and TRBJ1-2; unclear D gene. This CDR3 comprises 13 residues. From germline, CDR1 is SGHRS and CDR2 YFSETQ. V gave up 0 bases and J gave up 4 bases, with 7 bases separating them. This chain's CDR3 is CASSLGPIYGYTF. DNA for the CDR3: TGCGCCAGCAGCTTGGGCCCCATCTATGGCTACACCTTC.

The rearrangement links TRBV20-1 to TRBJ1-2; D gene ambiguous. Germline V gene lookup returns CDR1 DFQATT and CDR2 SNEGSKA (reference sequence). CDR3 length equals 9 residues. Trimming took 8 bases from V and 5 from J, leaving 6 bases between them. The CDR3 DNA follows: TGCAGTCCCCCATATGGCTACACCTTC. It translates to CSPPYGYTF.

This sequence joins TRBV27 and TRBJ1-3; the D is unclear. Germline-derived CDR1 and CDR2 are MNHEY and SMNVEV (reference sequence). The CDR3 loop spans 13 amino acids. Trimming removed 2 bases at V and 4 bases at J, with 6 bases between. CDR3 DNA sequence: TGTGCCAGCAGTTTAGGACGGGGAAACACCATATATTTT. Its translation is CASSLGRGNTIYF.

The J gene is TRBJ2-2, the V gene TRBV4-2; 8 nucleotides align to TRBD1. Germline V CDR1 and CDR2: LGHNA, YNFKEQ. The V gene end was trimmed by 2 bases and the J gene end by 4 bases; junction bases not matched to a gene: 0. This CDR3 is 14 amino acids long. CDR3 coding DNA: TGTGCCAGCAGCCAAACAGGGGGCACCGGGGAGCTGTTTTTT. As protein: CASSQTGGTGELFF.

V is TRBV10-1 and J is TRBJ1-1; D is ambiguous. This CDR3 is built from 16 residues. V gave up 3 bases and J gave up 5 bases, with 19 bases separating them. Germline lookup yields CDR1 WNHNN and CDR2 SYGVQD (reference sequence). CDR3 region: CASSDSRGGLRTEAFF. In DNA, the CDR3 is TGCGCCAGCAGTGATAGTCGTGGCGGCTTAAGGACTGAAGCTTTCTTT.

The chain carries TRBV6-5 and TRBJ2-3, with unresolved D. V was trimmed by 0 bases and J by 2 bases, leaving 6 bases between them. The CDR3 loop spans 14 amino acids. Germline lookup yields CDR1 MNHEY and CDR2 SVGAGI. CDR3 loop: CASSYSGPTDTQYF. The CDR3 nucleotides read TGTGCCAGCAGTTACTCTGGGCCCACAGATACGCAGTATTTT.

This clone has a handful of counts. This chain connects TRBV14 to TRBJ2-1; the D gene is possibly TRBD1 (5 bases). The CDR3 length is 15 residues. V lost 4 bases and J lost 4, with 14 bases in between. Germline CDR1 reads SGHDN; CDR2 reads FVKESK. CDR3 residues: CASSRKGIKYNEQFF. The CDR3 coding sequence is TGTGCCAGCAGCCGAAAGGGGATTAAGTACAATGAGCAGTTCTTC.

The chain carries TRBV7-9 and TRBJ1-1; possible D gene TRBD1, 6 bases. V dropped 1 base and J dropped 0 bases, with 15 bases sitting between them. CDR3 length equals 17 residues. Looked up from germline, CDR1 is SEHNR and CDR2 is FQNEAQ (reference sequence). The CDR3 DNA sequence: TGTGCCAGCAGCTTAGTAGGAACAGGGAGGATGAACACTGAAGCTTTCTTT. Translated: CASSLVGTGRMNTEAFF.

The genes are TRBV9 and TRBJ1-4; D uncertain. Germline V lookup: CDR1 SGDLS, CDR2 YYNGEE. The CDR3 length is 15 residues. Trimming pared 0 bases from V and 7 bases from J, leaving 13 bases between. The CDR3 is CASSVAMRAGEKLFF. CDR3 DNA sequence: TGTGCCAGCAGCGTAGCAATGAGGGCTGGTGAAAAACTGTTTTTT.

This chain links TRBV7-8 with TRBJ1-6; D is unresolved. The CDR3 loop spans 17 amino acids. CDR1 is SGHVS and CDR2 is FQNEAQ in the germline V gene. Trimming shortened V by 1 base and J by 0 bases, and 10 bases separated the two germline ends. DNA for the CDR3: TGTGCCAGCAGCTTAGAAATCGGAAGCTCCTATAATTCACCCCTCCACTTT. This gives the protein CASSLEIGSSYNSPLHF.

V usage is TRBV11-2 and J usage is TRBJ1-4, with D possibly matching TRBD1 (5 bases). This CDR3 has 13 amino acids. The ends were cut back, 5 bases at V and 8 bases at J, with 12 bases in the middle. Germline-derived CDR1 and CDR2 are SGHAT and FQNNGV. The CDR3: CASSIRVREKLFF. The DNA for the CDR3 is TGTGCCAGCAGCATCAGGGTTAGGGAAAAACTGTTTTTT.

This clone is a singleton in its sample. The gene calls are TRBV3-1 (or the pseudogene TRBV3-2) and TRBJ2-5; D is ambiguous. V was pared by 0 bases and J by 3 bases, with 2 bases between. Germline V CDR1 and CDR2: LGHDT, YNNKEL (reference sequence). This CDR3 comprises 12 residues. The CDR3: CASSQEEETQYF. DNA for the CDR3: TGTGCCAGCAGCCAAGAAGAAGAGACCCAGTACTTC.

This clone is a singleton in its sample. The genes are TRBV7-9 and TRBJ1-2, with D possibly being TRBD1 (5 bases). Per the germline V gene, CDR1 is SEHNR and CDR2 is FQNEAQ (reference sequence). V was clipped by 5 bases and J by 2 bases, with 12 bases between them. This CDR3 contains 14 residues. The CDR3 bases are TGTGCCAGCAGCCCGGGGGGACCGAACTATGGCTACACCTTC. It is translated as CASSPGGPNYGYTF.

DNA for the CDR3: TGTGCCAGCAGCTTACCAGGCACCGGGGAGCTGTTTTTT. Its translation is CASSLPGTGELFF. The V gene is TRBV13, the J gene TRBJ2-2; D is unclear. This CDR3 is 13 amino acids long. CDR1 and CDR2 (germline): PRHDT, FYEKMQ (reference sequence). V lost 2 bases and J lost 4, with 5 bases in between.

This sequence joins TRBV30 and TRBJ1-2; 7 nucleotides line up with TRBD1. The CDR3 is 13 amino acids. V was clipped by 3 bases and J by 8 bases; unmatched bases: 9. Germline V gene sequence: CDR1 GTSNPN, CDR2 SVGIG (reference sequence). DNA for the CDR3: TGTGCCTGGAGCCAAAGGACAGGTCTGGGCTACACCTTC. Translated: CAWSQRTGLGYTF.